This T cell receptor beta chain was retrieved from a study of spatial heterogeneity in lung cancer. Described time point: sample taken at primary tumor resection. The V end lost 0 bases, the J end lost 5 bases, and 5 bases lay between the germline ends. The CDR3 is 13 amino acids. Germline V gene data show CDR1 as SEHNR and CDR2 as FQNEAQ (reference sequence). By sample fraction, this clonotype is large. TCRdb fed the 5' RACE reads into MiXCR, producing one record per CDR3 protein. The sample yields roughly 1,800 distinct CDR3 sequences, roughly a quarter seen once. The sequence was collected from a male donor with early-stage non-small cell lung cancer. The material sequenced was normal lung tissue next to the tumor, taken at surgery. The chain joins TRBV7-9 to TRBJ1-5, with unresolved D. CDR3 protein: CASSLASDQPQHF. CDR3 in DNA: TGTGCCAGCAGCTTAGCGAGCGATCAGCCCCAGCATTTT.